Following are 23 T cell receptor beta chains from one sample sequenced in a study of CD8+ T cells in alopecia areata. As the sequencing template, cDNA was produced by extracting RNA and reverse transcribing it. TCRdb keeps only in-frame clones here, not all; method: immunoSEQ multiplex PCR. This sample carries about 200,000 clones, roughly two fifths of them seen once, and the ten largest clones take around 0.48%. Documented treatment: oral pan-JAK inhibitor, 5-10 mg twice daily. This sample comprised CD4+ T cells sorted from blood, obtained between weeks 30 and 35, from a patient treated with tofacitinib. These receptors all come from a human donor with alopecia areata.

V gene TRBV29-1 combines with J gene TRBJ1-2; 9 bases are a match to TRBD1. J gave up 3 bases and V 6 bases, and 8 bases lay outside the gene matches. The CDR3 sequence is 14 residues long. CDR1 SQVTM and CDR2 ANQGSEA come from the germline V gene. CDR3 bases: TGCAGCGTATCCGGGACAGGGTTGTACTATGGCTACACCTTC. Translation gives CSVSGTGLYYGYTF.

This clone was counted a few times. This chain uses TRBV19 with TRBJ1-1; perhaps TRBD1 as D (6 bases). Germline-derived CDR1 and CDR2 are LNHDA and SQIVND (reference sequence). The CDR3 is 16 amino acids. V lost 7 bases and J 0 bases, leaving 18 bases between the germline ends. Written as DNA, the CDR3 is TGTGCCAGTAACCCGACAGGATGGGTAATGAACACTGAAGCTTTCTTT. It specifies CASNPTGWVMNTEAFF.

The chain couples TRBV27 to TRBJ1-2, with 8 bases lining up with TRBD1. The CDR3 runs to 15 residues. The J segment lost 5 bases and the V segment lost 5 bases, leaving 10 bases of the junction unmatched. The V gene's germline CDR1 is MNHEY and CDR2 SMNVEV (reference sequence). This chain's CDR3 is CASSPRSDRVYGYTF. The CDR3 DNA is TGTGCCAGCAGTCCCCGATCGGACAGGGTTTATGGCTACACCTTC.

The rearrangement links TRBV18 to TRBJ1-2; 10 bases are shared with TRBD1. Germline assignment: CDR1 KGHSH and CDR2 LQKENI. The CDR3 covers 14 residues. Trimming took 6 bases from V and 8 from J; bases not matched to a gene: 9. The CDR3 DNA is TGTGCCAGCTCGCCGAGACAGGGGGCGGAGGGCTACACCTTC. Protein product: CASSPRQGAEGYTF.

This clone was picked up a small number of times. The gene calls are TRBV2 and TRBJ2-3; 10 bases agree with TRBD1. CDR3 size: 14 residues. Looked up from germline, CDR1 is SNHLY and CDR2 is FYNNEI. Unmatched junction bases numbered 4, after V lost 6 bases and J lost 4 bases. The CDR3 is CASSGQGGADTQYF. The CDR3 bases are TGTGCCAGCAGCGGACAGGGGGGAGCAGATACGCAGTATTTT.

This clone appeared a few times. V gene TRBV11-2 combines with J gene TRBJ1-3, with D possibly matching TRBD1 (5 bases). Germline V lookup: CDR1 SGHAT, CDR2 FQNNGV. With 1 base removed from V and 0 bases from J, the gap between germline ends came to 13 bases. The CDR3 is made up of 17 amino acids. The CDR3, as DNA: TGTGCCAGCAGCTTAGTTCTGAGGGGAAACTCTGGAAACACCATATATTTT. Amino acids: CASSLVLRGNSGNTIYF.

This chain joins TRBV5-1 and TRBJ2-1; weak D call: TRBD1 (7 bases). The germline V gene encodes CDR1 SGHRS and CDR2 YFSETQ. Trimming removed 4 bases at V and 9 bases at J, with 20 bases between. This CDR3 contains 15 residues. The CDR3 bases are TGCGCCAGCAGCATATCCGGGACCCAGGGGGGTGAGCAGTTCTTC. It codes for CASSISGTQGGEQFF.

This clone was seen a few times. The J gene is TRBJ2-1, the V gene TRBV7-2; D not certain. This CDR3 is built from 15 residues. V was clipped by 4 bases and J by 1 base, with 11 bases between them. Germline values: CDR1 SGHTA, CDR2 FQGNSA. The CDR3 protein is CASSSDSVSYNEQFF. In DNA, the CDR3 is TGTGCCAGCAGCTCCGATAGTGTATCCTACAATGAGCAGTTCTTC.

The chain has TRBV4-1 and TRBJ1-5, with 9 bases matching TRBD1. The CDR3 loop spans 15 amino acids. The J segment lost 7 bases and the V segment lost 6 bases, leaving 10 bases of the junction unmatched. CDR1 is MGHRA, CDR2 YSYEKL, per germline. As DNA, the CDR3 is TGCGCCAGCAGGGCCGGGACAGGGACGAGGCAGCCCCAGCATTTT. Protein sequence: CASRAGTGTRQPQHF.

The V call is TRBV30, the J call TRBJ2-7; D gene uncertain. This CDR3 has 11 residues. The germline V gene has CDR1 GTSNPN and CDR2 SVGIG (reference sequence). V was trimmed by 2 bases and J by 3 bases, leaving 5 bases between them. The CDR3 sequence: CAWSMDYEQYF. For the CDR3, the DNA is TGTGCCTGGAGTATGGACTACGAGCAGTACTTC.

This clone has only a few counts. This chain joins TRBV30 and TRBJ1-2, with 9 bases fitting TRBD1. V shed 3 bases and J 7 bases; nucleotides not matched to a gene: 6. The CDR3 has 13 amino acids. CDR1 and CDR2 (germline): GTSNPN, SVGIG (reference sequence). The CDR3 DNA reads TGTGCCTGGAGGGGACAGGGTGACTTTGGCTACACCTTC. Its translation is CAWRGQGDFGYTF.

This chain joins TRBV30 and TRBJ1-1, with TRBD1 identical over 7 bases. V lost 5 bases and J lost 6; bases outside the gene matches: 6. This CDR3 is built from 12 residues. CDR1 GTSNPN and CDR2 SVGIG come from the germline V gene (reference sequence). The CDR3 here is CAWDDRVSEAFF. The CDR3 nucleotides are TGTGCCTGGGATGACAGGGTTTCTGAAGCTTTCTTT. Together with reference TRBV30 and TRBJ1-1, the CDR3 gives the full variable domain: SQTIHQWPATLVQPVGSPLSLECTVEGTSNPNLYWYRQAAGRGLQLLFYSVGIGQISSEVPQNLSASRPQDRQFILSSKKLLLSDSGFYLCAWDDRVSEAFFGQGTRLTVV.

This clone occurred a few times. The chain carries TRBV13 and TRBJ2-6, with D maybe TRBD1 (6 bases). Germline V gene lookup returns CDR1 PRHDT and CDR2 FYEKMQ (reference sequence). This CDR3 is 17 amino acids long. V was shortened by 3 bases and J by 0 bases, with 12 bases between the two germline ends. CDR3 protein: CASSFRTRGSGANVLTF. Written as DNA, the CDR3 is TGTGCCAGCAGCTTTAGGACCAGGGGCTCTGGGGCCAACGTCCTGACTTTC.

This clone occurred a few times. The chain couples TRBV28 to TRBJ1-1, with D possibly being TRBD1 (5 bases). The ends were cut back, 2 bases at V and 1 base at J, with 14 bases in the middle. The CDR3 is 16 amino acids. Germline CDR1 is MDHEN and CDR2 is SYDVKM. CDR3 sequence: CASSLSPGVRNTEAFF. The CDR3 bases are TGTGCCAGCAGTTTAAGCCCGGGGGTGAGGAACACTGAAGCTTTCTTT.

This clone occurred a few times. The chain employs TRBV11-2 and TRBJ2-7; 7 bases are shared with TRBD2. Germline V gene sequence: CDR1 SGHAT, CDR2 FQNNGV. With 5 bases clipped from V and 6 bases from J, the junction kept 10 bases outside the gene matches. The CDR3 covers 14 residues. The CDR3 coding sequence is TGTGCCAGCAGCCAGCTCGGAGGCGGGGGCGAGCAGTACTTC. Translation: CASSQLGGGGEQYF.

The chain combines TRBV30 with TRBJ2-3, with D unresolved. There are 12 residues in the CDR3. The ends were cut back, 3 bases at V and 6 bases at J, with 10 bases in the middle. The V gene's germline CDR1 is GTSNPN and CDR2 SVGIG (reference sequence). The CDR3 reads CAWSVVGDTQYF. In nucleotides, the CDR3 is TGTGCCTGGAGCGTAGTAGGTGATACGCAGTATTTT. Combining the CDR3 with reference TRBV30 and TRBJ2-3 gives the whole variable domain SQTIHQWPATLVQPVGSPLSLECTVEGTSNPNLYWYRQAAGRGLQLLFYSVGIGQISSEVPQNLSASRPQDRQFILSSKKLLLSDSGFYLCAWSVVGDTQYFGPGTRLTVL.

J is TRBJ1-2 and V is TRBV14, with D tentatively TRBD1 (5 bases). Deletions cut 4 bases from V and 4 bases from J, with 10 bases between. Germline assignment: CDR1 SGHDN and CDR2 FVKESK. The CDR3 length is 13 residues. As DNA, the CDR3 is TGTGCCAGCAGCCTAGACAGATTCTATGGCTACACCTTC. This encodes CASSLDRFYGYTF.

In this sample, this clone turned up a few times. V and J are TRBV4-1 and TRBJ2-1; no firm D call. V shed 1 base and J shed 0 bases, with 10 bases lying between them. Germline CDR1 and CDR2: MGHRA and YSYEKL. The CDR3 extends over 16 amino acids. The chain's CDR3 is CASSQVDIISYNEQFF. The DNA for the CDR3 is TGCGCCAGCAGCCAAGTAGACATTATCTCCTACAATGAGCAGTTCTTC.

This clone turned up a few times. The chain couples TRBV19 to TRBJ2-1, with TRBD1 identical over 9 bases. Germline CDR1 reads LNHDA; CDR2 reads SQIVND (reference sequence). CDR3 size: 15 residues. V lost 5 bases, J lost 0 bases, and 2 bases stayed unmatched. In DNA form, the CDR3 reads TGTGCCAGTAGTGGACAGGGGAGCTCCTACAATGAGCAGTTCTTC. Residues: CASSGQGSSYNEQFF.

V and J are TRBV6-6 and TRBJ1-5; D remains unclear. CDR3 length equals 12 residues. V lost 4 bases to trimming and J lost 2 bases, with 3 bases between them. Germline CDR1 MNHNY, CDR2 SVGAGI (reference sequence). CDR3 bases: TGTGCCAGCAGTTTGGGCAATCAGCCCCAGCATTTT. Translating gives CASSLGNQPQHF.

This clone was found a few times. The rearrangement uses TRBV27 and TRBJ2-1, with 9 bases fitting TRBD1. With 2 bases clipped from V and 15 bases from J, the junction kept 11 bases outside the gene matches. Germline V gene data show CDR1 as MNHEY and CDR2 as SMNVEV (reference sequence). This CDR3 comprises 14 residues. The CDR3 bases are TGTGCCAGCAGTTTACCGGGACAGGGTCGAAATTGGTTCTTC. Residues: CASSLPGQGRNWFF.

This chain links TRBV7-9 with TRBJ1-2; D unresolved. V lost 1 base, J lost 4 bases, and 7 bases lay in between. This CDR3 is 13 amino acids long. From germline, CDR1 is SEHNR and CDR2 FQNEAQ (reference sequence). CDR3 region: CASSLDGFYGYTF. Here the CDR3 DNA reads TGTGCCAGCAGCTTAGACGGATTCTATGGCTACACCTTC.

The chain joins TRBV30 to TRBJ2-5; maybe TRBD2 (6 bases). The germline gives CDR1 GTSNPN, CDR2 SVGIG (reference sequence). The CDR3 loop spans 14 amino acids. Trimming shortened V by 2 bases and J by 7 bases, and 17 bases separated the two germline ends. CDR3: CAWSHTGGLRTQYF. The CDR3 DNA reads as TGTGCCTGGAGTCACACCGGGGGTCTCCGGACCCAGTACTTC.